This section outlines one T cell receptor (beta chain) sequence together with its context. TCRdb re-called the reads through MiXCR, storing one row per CDR3 protein. The profile shows about 260,000 distinct CDR3 sequences, approximately 10% of them singletons. The source of the sample is a study of T cell repertoires in cytomegalovirus infection. The TCR sequence derives from a human donor in good health (CMV status not recorded). Some clones in this sample may be carry-over from other donors' samples. Sequencing was carried out using PBMCs.

CDR3 DNA sequence: TGTGCCACCCTGGACAAAAACTATGGCTACACCTTC. Translation gives CATLDKNYGYTF. This sequence joins TRBV6-6 and TRBJ1-2, with D tentatively TRBD1 (5 bases). V was cut by 10 bases and J by 2 bases, with 11 bases left in between. Germline CDR1 MNHNY, CDR2 SVGAGI (reference sequence). This CDR3 has 12 amino acids.